The 24 T cell receptor beta chains below come from one sample, sequenced in a study of shared clonotypes between healthy human individuals (dated by TCRdb to about 2020). Library creation used the immunoSEQ multiplex PCR assay. TCRdb carries this immuneACCESS record with in-frame sequences only. Its versions omit some clonotypes, under half of them owing to an unresolved V gene in the studies checked, with the rest unexplained. The sample table shows some 2.3 million clones, and just over 90% are seen once. Together, the top ten hold 0.35% to 0.5% of the sample. The source material was naive CD4+ T cells from PBMCs. The cell subset or site label on this specimen signifies: CD45RA+ positively selected. The receptors originated from a young man in good health. Some clones in this sample may be carry-over from other donors' samples.

V and J are TRBV27 and TRBJ2-1; possible D gene TRBD2, 6 bases. Trimming left V 2 bases short and J 9 bases short, with 26 bases between. This CDR3 is built from 18 residues. CDR1 is MNHEY and CDR2 is SMNVEV in the germline V gene (reference sequence). As DNA, the CDR3 is TGTGCCAGCAGTTTAACACCTCCGAGGACGGAGGGCCGGAGTGAGCAGTTCTTC. It yields the protein CASSLTPPRTEGRSEQFF.

The genes are TRBV28 and TRBJ2-5; D is possibly TRBD1 (5 bases). V was clipped by 3 bases and J by 4 bases, with 15 bases between them. This CDR3 is 15 amino acids long. CDR1 MDHEN and CDR2 SYDVKM come from the germline V gene. CDR3 sequence (DNA): TGTGCCAGCAGTTTGTGGGGCCCACGAACAGAGACCCAGTACTTC. Its protein is CASSLWGPRTETQYF.

The CDR3 DNA follows: TGTGCCAGTAGTGTTGGGACACCGAACACCGGGGAGCTGTTTTTT. This encodes CASSVGTPNTGELFF. V is TRBV19 and J is TRBJ2-2, with a possible D match to TRBD1 (6 bases). V was cut by 5 bases and J by 0 bases, with 10 bases left in between. Per the germline V gene, CDR1 is LNHDA and CDR2 is SQIVND (reference sequence). This CDR3 has 15 residues.

Details on this clone: This sample also contains other DNA sequences that code for the same CDR3. The V and J genes are TRBV7-2 and TRBJ2-7, with 11 bases fitting TRBD2. Unmatched junction bases numbered 1, after V lost 3 bases and J lost 0 bases. This CDR3 region has 15 residues. Germline V gene lookup returns CDR1 SGHTA and CDR2 FQGNSA. CDR3 in amino acids: CASSLGLAASYEQYF. DNA of the CDR3: TGTGCCAGCAGCTTGGGACTAGCGGCCTCCTACGAGCAGTACTTC.

The chain has TRBV5-1 and TRBJ2-3, with D unclear. V lost 1 base, J lost 4 bases, and 13 bases lay in between. Germline V gene data show CDR1 as SGHRS and CDR2 as YFSETQ. This CDR3 spans 15 amino acids. This CDR3 is CASSLRTFVPDTQYF. CDR3 in DNA: TGCGCCAGCAGCTTGCGTACGTTCGTACCAGATACGCAGTATTTT.

The genes are TRBV18 and TRBJ2-7; D gene unclear. From germline, CDR1 is KGHSH and CDR2 LQKENI. The CDR3 loop spans 15 amino acids. V lost 3 bases, J lost 6 bases, and 18 bases lay in between. CDR3 loop: CASSPTGPAEAEQYF. In nucleotides, the CDR3 is TGTGCCAGCTCACCGACCGGGCCAGCAGAGGCCGAGCAGTACTTC.

This rearrangement joins TRBV5-1 to TRBJ2-5; possible D gene TRBD2, 5 bases. The germline CDR1 and CDR2 sequences are SGHRS and YFSETQ. V lost 4 bases and J lost 5, with 18 bases in between. The CDR3 has 15 amino acids. CDR3 sequence reads: CASSLGLLSRETQYF. CDR3 in DNA: TGCGCCAGCAGCCTAGGACTCCTCAGTAGGGAGACCCAGTACTTC.

The J gene is TRBJ2-3, the V gene TRBV5-6; either TRBD1 or TRBD2 may fit D (6 bases each). The CDR3 length is 17 residues. Germline-derived CDR1 and CDR2 are SGHDT and YYEEEE. Trimming took off 1 base at V and 0 bases at J, with 15 bases between the two ends. This CDR3 is CASSLMGAGPSTDTQYF. CDR3 in DNA: TGTGCCAGCAGCTTGATGGGGGCGGGGCCTAGCACAGATACGCAGTATTTT.

The table lists this clone with a count of one. The chain combines TRBV30 with TRBJ1-6; possibly TRBD1 for D (6 bases). The CDR3 length is 16 residues. V shed 3 bases and J shed 5 bases, with 17 bases lying between them. Per the germline V gene, CDR1 is GTSNPN and CDR2 is SVGIG (reference sequence). DNA of the CDR3: TGTGCCTGGAGCCCTACAGGGAGAGGCAATAATTCACCCCTCCACTTT. Translating it yields CAWSPTGRGNNSPLHF.

This clone was recorded a few times. The J gene is TRBJ1-1, the V gene TRBV19; 9 positions agree with TRBD1. The trim removed 6 bases at V and 1 base at J, leaving 6 bases unmatched. The CDR3 is made up of 15 amino acids. Germline V gene sequence: CDR1 LNHDA, CDR2 SQIVND (reference sequence). The CDR3 coding sequence is TGTGCCAGTAGGGACAGGGGAGGAAGGAACACTGAAGCTTTCTTT. Its translation is CASRDRGGRNTEAFF.

The CDR3 region is CASSQGLAGGTDTQYF. The DNA of the CDR3 is TGTGCCAGCAGCCAGGGACTAGCGGGAGGCACAGATACGCAGTATTTT. The chain combines TRBV7-6 with TRBJ2-3; TRBD2 agrees at 14 bases. After removal of 5 bases from V and 1 base from J, the junction contained 2 bases not matched to a gene. The germline gives CDR1 SGHVS, CDR2 FNYEAQ. This CDR3 comprises 16 residues.

The chain uses TRBV27 and TRBJ2-7; 7 bases line up with TRBD1. J gave up 5 bases and V 5 bases, and 9 bases lay outside the gene matches. CDR3 length: 14 residues. Looked up from germline, CDR1 is MNHEY and CDR2 is SMNVEV (reference sequence). The CDR3 DNA reads as TGTGCCAGCAGTCCTGACAGGGTAAGAAACGAGCAGTACTTC. Its translation: CASSPDRVRNEQYF.

This clone was counted a single time. This chain links TRBV27 with TRBJ2-3, with D unclear. In germline, CDR1 is MNHEY, CDR2 SMNVEV (reference sequence). The CDR3 covers 11 residues. The V gene lost 6 bases and the J gene lost 6 bases, with 7 bases spanning the gap. The CDR3 sequence is CASRKGDTQYF. In DNA form, the CDR3 reads TGTGCCAGCAGAAAAGGGGATACGCAGTATTTT.

CDR3 in amino acids: CASSPDRADEKLFF. DNA for the CDR3: TGTGCCAGCAGCCCGGACAGGGCGGATGAAAAACTGTTTTTT. This sequence joins TRBV11-1 and TRBJ1-4; 8 nucleotides line up with TRBD1. Germline V lookup: CDR1 SGHAT, CDR2 FQDESV (reference sequence). The CDR3 has 14 amino acids. Trimming removed 5 bases from V and 6 bases from J; junction bases left unmatched: 5.

The chain is built from TRBV11-2 and TRBJ1-1; D possibly corresponds to TRBD1 (6 bases). The CDR3 totals 14 residues. Trimming took off 3 bases at V and 7 bases at J, with 15 bases between the two ends. Germline loops: CDR1 SGHAT, CDR2 FQNNGV. DNA of the CDR3: TGTGCCAGCAGCTTCACGGGACAAATAGGTGAAGCTTTCTTT. This codes for CASSFTGQIGEAFF.

This chain connects TRBV28 to TRBJ2-7; 12 nucleotides agree with TRBD2. The germline gives CDR1 MDHEN, CDR2 SYDVKM. The CDR3 is 15 residues long. The V and J ends lost 4 bases and 2 bases, in that order; junction bases with no gene match: 3. The CDR3 DNA is TGTGCCAGCAGTTACGGACTAGCGGGGACCTACGAGCAGTACTTC. This gives the protein CASSYGLAGTYEQYF.

Concerning this clone itself: Other DNA sequences in this sample translate to the same CDR3. The DNA of the CDR3 is TGTGCCAGCAGTGAGTTCTACGAGCAGTACTTC. This sequence encodes CASSEFYEQYF. The chain carries TRBV25-1 and TRBJ2-7; D unresolved. Trimming removed 3 bases at V and 3 bases at J, with 3 bases between. Looked up from germline, CDR1 is MGHDK and CDR2 is SYGVNS. The CDR3 runs to 11 residues.

The chain couples TRBV6-6 to TRBJ2-3, with D perhaps given as TRBD1 or TRBD2 (6 bases each). V lost 4 bases to trimming and J lost 2 bases, with 13 bases between them. The germline CDR1 and CDR2 sequences are MNHNY and SVGAGI (reference sequence). CDR3 length: 15 amino acids. The DNA of the CDR3 is TGTGCCAGCAGTTTCCGGGGGCAGCCCACAGATACGCAGTATTTT. Its protein product is CASSFRGQPTDTQYF.

The rearrangement links TRBV10-3 to TRBJ1-5; D possibly corresponds to TRBD1 (5 bases). The germline V gene has CDR1 ENHRY and CDR2 SYGVKD. The CDR3 length is 15 residues. Trimming cost V 5 bases and J 6 bases, with 17 bases left between them. CDR3 sequence (DNA): TGTGCCATCAGTCCCGGGACGGCGTTCGGTCAGCCCCAGCATTTT. The encoded protein is CAISPGTAFGQPQHF.

This clone was observed a single time. The V and J genes are TRBV29-1 and TRBJ2-5; D perhaps matches TRBD1 (7 bases). Germline V gene lookup returns CDR1 SQVTM and CDR2 ANQGSEA. The CDR3 totals 13 residues. Trimming stripped 3 bases from V and 5 bases from J, with 13 bases between. Here the CDR3 reads CSVDRGVGETQYF. In nucleotides, the CDR3 is TGCAGCGTTGACAGGGGGGTCGGTGAGACCCAGTACTTC.

CDR3 sequence: CATAEGLNGYTF. The DNA of the CDR3 is TGTGCCACCGCGGAGGGGCTGAATGGCTACACCTTC. This sequence joins TRBV15 and TRBJ1-2; possibly TRBD1 for D (5 bases). V shed 8 bases and J shed 6 bases, with 13 bases lying between them. This CDR3 comprises 12 residues. CDR1 and CDR2 (germline): LNHNV, YYDKDF (reference sequence).

This rearrangement joins TRBV4-1 to TRBJ2-3; no clear D. V was pared by 4 bases and J by 1 base, with 12 bases between. CDR3 length: 15 residues. Germline assignment: CDR1 MGHRA and CDR2 YSYEKL. CDR3 residues: CASSRPGRGTDTQYF. In nucleotides, the CDR3 is TGCGCCAGCAGCCGGCCCGGCCGGGGCACAGATACGCAGTATTTT.

The J gene is TRBJ2-3, the V gene TRBV15; perhaps TRBD2 as D (6 bases). The V end lost 8 bases, the J end lost 3 bases, and 12 bases lay between the germline ends. Germline loops: CDR1 LNHNV, CDR2 YYDKDF (reference sequence). This CDR3 is built from 13 residues. In DNA form, the CDR3 reads TGTGCCACCCGCGTCGGGACTACAGATACGCAGTATTTT. The encoded protein is CATRVGTTDTQYF.

The V and J genes are TRBV5-4 and TRBJ1-1; D gene uncertain. There are 15 residues in the CDR3. The ends were cut back, 3 bases at V and 1 base at J, with 13 bases in the middle. The germline V gene has CDR1 SGHNT and CDR2 YYREEE (reference sequence). The CDR3 loop reads CASSYWSSANTEAFF. DNA for the CDR3: TGTGCCAGCAGCTATTGGAGTTCAGCGAACACTGAAGCTTTCTTT.